The T cell receptor beta chain described here comes from a study of blood T cell repertoires in COVID-19 (dated by TCRdb to the early 2020s). For the study in its entirety: Samples from collaborators originated in the United States, Italy and Spain and spanned both the acute and convalescent phases of COVID-19. The material from the prospective study consisted of cDNA or gDNA derived from T cells, B-cell-depleted T cells, or PBMCs. The dataset comprised deeply sampled blood TCRbeta repertoires from subjects exposed to, actively infected with, or recovered from COVID-19. The repertoires were released in a freely available public database intended as a resource for research on the immune response to SARS-CoV-2. Samples were obtained from the ongoing ImmuneRACE study (first 160 participants) and from about 1,300 subjects provided by 6 global collaborators. Sample metadata almost always included a de-identified subject ID, COVID-19 status, age in years and sex. Where HLA class I and class II types were available, the types were taken from metadata supplied by the sample provider, not from assay-based typing.

To note about this clone: Its antigen remains unidentified. No per-base quality is available; no much larger clone lies one base away.

Study-level results and caveats: The amount of clinical and demographic metadata varied by source and participant and was provided uncurated.

TCRbeta CDR3 regions were amplified from genomic DNA by means of the immunoSEQ Assay, a bias-controlled multiplex PCR. The original pipeline was this. Nucleated cell counts per sample were estimated from amplification of reference gene primers within the assay. To quantify the absolute abundance of each unique TCRbeta CDR3 rearrangement, sequence reads were collapsed and filtered. For each sample, productive Simpson clonality was calculated as the square root of Simpson's diversity index over productive rearrangements. TCRdb limited this immuneACCESS table to in-frame rearrangements with V and J called. A share of clones is missing; checked studies link under half to unresolved V genes, and the rest is unexplained. V and J calls plus clone size are reproduced from that table; the DNA served to infer D and trimming. The sample includes a few hundred thousand clones, with nearly 90% observed a single time. The leading ten clones occupy about a sixth of the sample.

In Seattle, one collaborating source enrolled patients while the infection was active and tracked those patients longitudinally over the course of disease. Collaborating institutions collected whole blood in K2EDTA tubes following their own protocols. For TCRbeta analysis, collaborators shipped samples in one of three forms: frozen whole blood, isolated PBMCs, or DNA extracted from either of those sample types. The CDR3 covers 18 residues, taking in both the cysteine and the phenylalanine. The retained sequence is limited to the CDR3, 54 bases, with the frame set at the first base. From a lookup of the germline V gene (reference sequence), CDR1 and CDR2 are LNHDA and SQIVND. Trimming removed 9 bases from V and 9 bases from J; the gene matches leave 25 bases unexplained.

The clonotype originates from a man aged 50 to 59 with COVID-19, enrolled during active disease. The chain uses TRBV19 and TRBJ2-1, with TRBD1 identical over 8 junction bases. Sequencing input: peripheral blood. The bases read TGTGCCAGCCAGAACCCAGAGTCCGGCGGGCAGGGGGCAAGTGAGCAGTTCTTC. The encoded protein is CASQNPESGGQGASEQFF.